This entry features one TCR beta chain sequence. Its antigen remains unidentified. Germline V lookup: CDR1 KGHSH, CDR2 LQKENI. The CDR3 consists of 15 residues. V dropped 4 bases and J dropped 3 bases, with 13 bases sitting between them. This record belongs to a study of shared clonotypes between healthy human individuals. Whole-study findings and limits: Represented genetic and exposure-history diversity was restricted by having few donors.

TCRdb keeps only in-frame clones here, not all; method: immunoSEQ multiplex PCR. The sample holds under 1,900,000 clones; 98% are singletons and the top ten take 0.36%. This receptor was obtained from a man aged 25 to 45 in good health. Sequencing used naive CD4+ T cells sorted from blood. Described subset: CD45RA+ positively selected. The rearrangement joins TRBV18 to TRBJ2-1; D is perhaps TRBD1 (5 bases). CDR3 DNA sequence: TGTGCCAGCTCACAGGACATTAACGACTACAATGAGCAGTTCTTC. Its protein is CASSQDINDYNEQFF.